These 2 T cell receptor beta chains share one sample of origin, sequenced in a study of blood T cell repertoires in COVID-19. The method was immunoSEQ multiplex PCR; TCRdb's version includes in-frame clones alone and lacks a portion of them. The table includes more than 100,000 clones, 80% detected once. The sample was peripheral blood. These receptors were obtained from a man in his 60s with active or convalescent COVID-19.

Only one count was recorded for this clone. V gene TRBV5-8 combines with J gene TRBJ1-2; D call uncertain. Germline V lookup: CDR1 SGHTS, CDR2 YDEGEE. This CDR3 has 15 residues. The V and J ends lost 0 bases and 7 bases respectively, with 16 bases between them. The CDR3 bases are TGTGCCAGCAGCTTGGATATGACGGGGATCCCTGGCTACACCTTC. This sequence encodes CASSLDMTGIPGYTF.

The CDR3 nucleotides are TGTGCCAGCAGCCCAGACCCACAGCGGCATAACACCATATATTTT. It yields the protein CASSPDPQRHNTIYF. The chain uses TRBV9 and TRBJ1-3; D gene uncertain. The V end was cut by 4 bases, the J end by 7 bases, with 18 bases between. The CDR3 has 15 residues. In germline, CDR1 is SGDLS, CDR2 YYNGEE.